These 3 T cell receptor beta chains were all obtained from the same sample, sequenced in a study of tumor and adjacent non-tumor tissue in lung cancer. Three rounds of nested PCR, following a modified ARM-PCR protocol, produced the TCRbeta library. Each CDR3 protein is one row after TCRdb ran MiXCR on the multiplex PCR reads. The sample consists of tens of thousands of distinct CDR3 sequences, just under 60% of them appearing once. RNA was extracted from bulk tissue without any cell sorting. What was sequenced was lung tumor tissue. The source of these receptors is a man aged 45-60 years with non-small cell lung cancer.

Comments on this clonotype: The junction departs from the called germline gene at one end, perhaps through a read error. This CDR3 is CVSSLGLDNLNEQFF. CDR3 bases: TGTGTCAGCAGCTTGGGACTAGATAACCTTAATGAGCAGTTCTTC. The gene calls are TRBV5-6 and TRBJ2-1; 8 nucleotides line up with TRBD2. The CDR3 loop spans 15 amino acids. Looked up from germline, CDR1 is SGHDT and CDR2 is YYEEEE.

With respect to this clonotype: A read error may produce the germline difference seen at one junction end. The chain links TRBV11-2 to TRBJ1-1; 7 bases line up with TRBD1. Looked up from germline, CDR1 is SGHAT and CDR2 is FQNNGV. This CDR3 has 13 amino acids. The CDR3 protein is CASRGKGGTEAFF. The CDR3 DNA sequence: TGTGCCAGCAGAGGCAAAGGGGGCACTGAGGCTTTCTTT.

This clonotype was found once. At one end, the junction sequence differs from germline, possibly due to a read error. The chain uses TRBV29-1 and TRBJ2-3; D may correspond to TRBD1 or TRBD2 (5 bases each). There are 14 residues in the CDR3. Germline CDR1 and CDR2: SQVTM and ANQGSEA. The CDR3 nucleotides read TGCAGCGTTGTAAGGGCAGGGAGCACAGATACACAGTATTTT. This encodes CSVVRAGSTDTQYF.